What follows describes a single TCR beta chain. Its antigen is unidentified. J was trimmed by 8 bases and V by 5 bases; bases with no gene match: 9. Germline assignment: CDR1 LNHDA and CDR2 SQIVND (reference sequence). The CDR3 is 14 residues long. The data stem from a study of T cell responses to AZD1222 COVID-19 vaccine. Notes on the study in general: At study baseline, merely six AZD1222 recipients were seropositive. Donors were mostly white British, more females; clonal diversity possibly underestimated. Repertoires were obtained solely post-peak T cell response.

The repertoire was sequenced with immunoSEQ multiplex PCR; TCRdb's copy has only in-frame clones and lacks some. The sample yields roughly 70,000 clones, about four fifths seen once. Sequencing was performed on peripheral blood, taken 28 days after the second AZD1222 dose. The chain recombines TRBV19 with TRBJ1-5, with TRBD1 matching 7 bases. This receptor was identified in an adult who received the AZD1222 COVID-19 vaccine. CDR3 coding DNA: TGTGCCAGTAGTTTCTGGGACAGTTCTAAGCCCCAGCATTTT. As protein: CASSFWDSSKPQHF. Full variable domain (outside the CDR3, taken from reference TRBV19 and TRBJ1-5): DGGITQSPKYLFRKEGQNVTLSCEQNLNHDAMYWYRQDPGQGLRLIYYSQIVNDFQKGDIAEGYSVSREKKESFPLTVTSAQKNPTAFYLCASSFWDSSKPQHFGDGTRLSIL.